This TCR beta chain was identified in a study of early T cells in non-severe SARS-CoV-2 infection (dated by TCRdb to about 2021). For the study in its entirety: Because TCR sequencing was done on bulk RNA from unsorted whole blood, the alpha and beta chains could not be paired.

As concerns this clonotype: There is no known antigen for this receptor. No much larger clonotype is one base removed from it; base qualities were not supplied.

Set within a cohort of healthcare workers in London, UK, this nested case-control study involved weekly PCR testing of nasopharyngeal swabs along with blood sampling. Healthcare workers were recruited during the week of the UK lockdown, between 23 and 31 March 2020, and followed weekly for up to roughly 15 weeks. The research as a whole found: VDJdb matching was skewed toward anti-spike CD8 responses and likely underestimated virus-specific expansions, missing private and CD4 specificities.

V is pruned by 4 bases and J by 6 bases, leaving 0 bases of the junction without a gene match. From the cysteine up to the phenylalanine, the CDR3 has a length of 12 residues. This entry keeps only the CDR3 DNA: 36 bases, framed from base 1. The library was made by 5' RACE. The instrument was a NextSeq 500. To correct for sequencing error and PCR bias, the TCR library protocol tagged individual cDNA molecules with unique molecular identifiers. TCR alpha and beta chains were both sequenced, and the abundances of alpha and beta sequences in each sample were closely correlated with each other. Turning to the authors' computational methods: Decombinator V4 was used to annotate the V gene, J gene and CDR3 of the TCR sequences. TCRs were defined as expanded if a significant change between any two time points was detected under a Poisson model with p below 0.0001. TCR abundances were normalised to the total number of TCRs sequenced per sample and were expressed as counts per million. MAIT TCRs were defined by TRAV1-2 paired with TRAJ12, TRAJ20 or TRAJ33, and iNKT TCRs by TRAV10 paired with TRAJ18. VDJdb, accessed 1 November 2021, was searched for CMV, EBV and SARS-CoV-2 annotated TCRs, excluding TCRs annotated for multiple antigens. TCRdb reworked the public reads: Q25 trimming with fastp, MiXCR clone assembly, productive beta chains retained. Records with the same CDR3 protein are collapsed into one entry carrying the most frequent genes and DNA. The V and J calls, along with clone size, are taken from TCRdb and not from the paper's own processing. The sample table contains approximately 46,000 distinct CDR3 sequences; only one count was recorded for 7.5% to 10% of them. The ten largest clones represent under 15% of the sample.

The chain employs TRBV12-3 or TRBV12-4 and TRBJ2-1; TRBD2 fits 7 bases in the junction. The sequencing sample was made of whole blood. The receptor was derived from an adult who was a healthcare worker with PCR-confirmed SARS-CoV-2 infection or an uninfected control (not recorded which). The nucleotide sequence reads as follows: TGTGCCAGCAGTTGGACTAGCAATGAGCAGTTCTTC. This is translated as CASSWTSNEQFF.